This T cell receptor beta chain was identified in a study of regulatory T cells in long-lasting Graves disease. There are a few counts of this clonotype. Its matching antigen is unknown. The CDR3 length is 14 residues. Trimming shortened V by 4 bases and J by 4 bases, and 12 bases separated the two germline ends. Germline V CDR1 and CDR2: SGHAT, FQNNGV. Broader study findings: Whereas about a thousand public clonotypes were shared by new patients, persistent patients shared more, at a few thousand. Persistent cases favored TRBV28, TRBJ1-2 and TRBJ2-5.

Investigators prepared the TCR beta libraries by applying iRepertoire HTBI primers and Arm-PCR of CDR3 regions. TCRdb passed the multiplex PCR reads through MiXCR, listing each CDR3 protein once. The sample has hundreds of thousands of distinct CDR3 sequences, about 14% seen once; the top ten hold roughly 20%. Sample time point: newly diagnosed GD, antithyroid drugs for less than 3 months. There was RNA extracted from PBMCs, and the TCR library was made from it. The source of the patients was an endocrinology department in Xi'an, China. Specimen: peripheral blood mononuclear cells (PBMCs), collected at new diagnosis, from a patient treated with antithyroid drugs. The TCR originated in a female donor with Graves disease. The J gene is TRBJ2-3, the V gene TRBV11-2, with D unclear. CDR3 residues: CASSSLTRADTQYF. The CDR3 DNA reads as TGTGCCAGCAGCTCCCTGACTCGGGCAGATACGCAGTATTTT.